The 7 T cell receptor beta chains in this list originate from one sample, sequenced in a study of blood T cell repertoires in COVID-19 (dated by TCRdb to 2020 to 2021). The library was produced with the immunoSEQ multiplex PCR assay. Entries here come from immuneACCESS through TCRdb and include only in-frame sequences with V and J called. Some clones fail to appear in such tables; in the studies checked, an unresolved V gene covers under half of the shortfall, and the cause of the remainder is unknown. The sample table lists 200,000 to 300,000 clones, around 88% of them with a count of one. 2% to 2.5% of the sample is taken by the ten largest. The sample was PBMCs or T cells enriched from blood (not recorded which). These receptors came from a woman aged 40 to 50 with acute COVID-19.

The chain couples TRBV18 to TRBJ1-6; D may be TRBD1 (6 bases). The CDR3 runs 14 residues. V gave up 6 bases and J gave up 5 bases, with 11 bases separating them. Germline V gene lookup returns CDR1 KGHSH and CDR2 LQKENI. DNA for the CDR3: TGTGCCAGCTCTTCGGACAGCAATAATTCACCCCTCCACTTT. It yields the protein CASSSDSNNSPLHF.

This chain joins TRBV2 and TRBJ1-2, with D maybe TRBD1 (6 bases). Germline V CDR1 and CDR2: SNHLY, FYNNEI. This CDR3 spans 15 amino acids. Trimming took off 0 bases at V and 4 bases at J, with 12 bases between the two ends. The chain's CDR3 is CASSEARGGGYGYTF. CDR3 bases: TGTGCCAGCAGTGAAGCGAGGGGGGGCGGCTATGGCTACACCTTC.

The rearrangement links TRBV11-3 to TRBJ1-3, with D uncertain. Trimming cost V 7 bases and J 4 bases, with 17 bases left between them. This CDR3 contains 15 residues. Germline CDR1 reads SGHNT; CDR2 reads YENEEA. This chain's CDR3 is CASTLRGSGGNTIYF. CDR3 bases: TGTGCCAGCACCCTCCGGGGATCCGGGGGAAACACCATATATTTT.

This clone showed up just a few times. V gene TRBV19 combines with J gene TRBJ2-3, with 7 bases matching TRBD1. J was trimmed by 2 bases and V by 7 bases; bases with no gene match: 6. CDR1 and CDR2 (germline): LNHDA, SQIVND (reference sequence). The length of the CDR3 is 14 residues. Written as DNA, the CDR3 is TGTGCCAGTACAACAGGGGCCCCCACAGATACGCAGTATTTT. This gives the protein CASTTGAPTDTQYF.

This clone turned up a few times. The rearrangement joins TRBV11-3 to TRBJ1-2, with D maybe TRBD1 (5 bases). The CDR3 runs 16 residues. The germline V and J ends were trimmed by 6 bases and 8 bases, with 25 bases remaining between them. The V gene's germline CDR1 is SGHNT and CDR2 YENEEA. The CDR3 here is CASSVGGTSTFGGYTF. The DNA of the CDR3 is TGTGCCAGCAGTGTGGGAGGGACCTCCACCTTCGGGGGCTACACCTTC.

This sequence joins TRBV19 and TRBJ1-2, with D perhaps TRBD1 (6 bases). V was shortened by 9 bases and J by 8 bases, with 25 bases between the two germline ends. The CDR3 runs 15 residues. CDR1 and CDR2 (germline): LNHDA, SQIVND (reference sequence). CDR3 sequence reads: CASLSQTGSVWGYTF. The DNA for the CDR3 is TGTGCCAGCCTCTCACAGACAGGATCGGTATGGGGCTACACCTTC. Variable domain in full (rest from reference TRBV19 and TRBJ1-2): DGGITQSPKYLFRKEGQNVTLSCEQNLNHDAMYWYRQDPGQGLRLIYYSQIVNDFQKGDIAEGYSVSREKKESFPLTVTSAQKNPTAFYLCASLSQTGSVWGYTFGSGTRLTVV.

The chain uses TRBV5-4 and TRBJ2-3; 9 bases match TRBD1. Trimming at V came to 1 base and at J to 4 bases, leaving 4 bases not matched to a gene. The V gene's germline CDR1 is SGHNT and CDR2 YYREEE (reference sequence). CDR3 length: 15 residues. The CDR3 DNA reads TGTGCCAGCAGCTTGCCGGGACAGGGTTCAGATACGCAGTATTTT. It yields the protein CASSLPGQGSDTQYF.